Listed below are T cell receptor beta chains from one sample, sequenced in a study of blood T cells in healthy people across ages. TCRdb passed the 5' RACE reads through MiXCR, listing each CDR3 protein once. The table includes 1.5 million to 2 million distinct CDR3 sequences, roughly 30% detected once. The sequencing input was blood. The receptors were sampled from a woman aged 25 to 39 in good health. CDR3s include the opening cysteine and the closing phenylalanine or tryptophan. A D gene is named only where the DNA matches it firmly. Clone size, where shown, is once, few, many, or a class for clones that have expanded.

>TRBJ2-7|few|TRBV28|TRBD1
CASSLGAGGDEQYF
TGTGCCAGCAGTTTAGGGGCAGGGGGCGACGAGCAGTACTTC
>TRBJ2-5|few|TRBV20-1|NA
CSARDLGRLEETQYF
TGCAGTGCTAGAGATCTCGGCAGGCTGGAAGAGACCCAGTACTTC
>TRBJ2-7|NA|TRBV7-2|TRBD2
CASSSAQREGYEQYF
TGTGCCAGCAGCTCAGCACAGCGGGAGGGCTACGAGCAGTACTTC
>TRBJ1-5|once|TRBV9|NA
CASSRSVSNQSQHF
TGTGCCAGCAGCCGCTCGGTTAGCAATCAGTCCCAGCATTTT
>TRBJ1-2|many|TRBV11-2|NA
CASSEPDSYGYTF
TGTGCCAGCAGCGAACCGGACAGCTATGGCTACACCTTC
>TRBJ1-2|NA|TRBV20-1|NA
CSASRAGDGYGYTF
TGCAGTGCTTCCCGTGCAGGGGACGGCTATGGCTACACCTTC
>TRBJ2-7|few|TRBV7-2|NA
CTSSLGGSYEQYF
TGTACCAGCAGCTTAGGTGGCTCCTACGAGCAGTACTTC
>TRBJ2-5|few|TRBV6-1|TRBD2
CASSEVGGGETQYF
TGTGCCAGCAGTGAAGTCGGGGGAGGGGAGACCCAGTACTTC
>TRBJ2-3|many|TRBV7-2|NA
CASSISGASTDTQYF
TGTGCCAGCAGCATTAGCGGTGCTAGCACAGATACGCAGTATTTT
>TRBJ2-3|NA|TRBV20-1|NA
CSAIPIRKGADTQYF
TGCAGTGCTATCCCAATTAGGAAGGGCGCAGATACGCAGTATTTT
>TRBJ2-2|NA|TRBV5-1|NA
CASPVAGELFF
TGCGCCAGCCCTGTAGCCGGGGAGCTGTTTTTT
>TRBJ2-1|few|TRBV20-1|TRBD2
CSAKASGRAGPYNEQFF
TGCAGTGCTAAGGCTAGCGGGAGGGCCGGTCCCTACAATGAGCAGTTCTTC
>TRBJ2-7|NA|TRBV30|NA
CAWSMGRDYEQYF
TGTGCCTGGAGTATGGGGAGAGACTACGAGCAGTACTTC
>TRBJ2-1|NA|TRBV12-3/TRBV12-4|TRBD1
CASSKAGTGGGEQFF
TGTGCCAGCAGCAAGGCGGGGACAGGGGGAGGTGAGCAGTTCTTC
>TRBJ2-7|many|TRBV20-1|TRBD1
CSARQGANSYEQYF
TGCAGTGCCAGACAGGGGGCAAACTCCTACGAGCAGTACTTC
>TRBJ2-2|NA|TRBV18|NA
CASSPYDATGELFF
TGTGCCAGCTCACCATACGACGCAACCGGGGAGCTGTTTTTT
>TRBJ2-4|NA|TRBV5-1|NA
CASSLSRVGLDIQYF
TGCGCCAGCAGCTTGAGCAGGGTTGGTTTGGACATTCAGTACTTC
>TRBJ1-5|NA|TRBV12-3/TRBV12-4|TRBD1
CASTDTGGQPQHF
TGTGCCAGCACCGATACAGGGGGTCAGCCCCAGCATTTT
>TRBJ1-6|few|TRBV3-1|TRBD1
CASSPTGGASYNSPLHF
TGTGCCAGCAGCCCTACAGGGGGCGCGTCCTATAATTCACCCCTCCACTTT
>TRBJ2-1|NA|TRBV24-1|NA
CATSDTPGPSVPYNEQFF
TGTGCCACCAGTGATACCCCGGGACCATCAGTGCCTTACAATGAGCAGTTCTTC
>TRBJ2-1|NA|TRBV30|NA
CAWNSERRVEQFF
TGTGCCTGGAATAGCGAACGGCGGGTTGAGCAGTTCTTC
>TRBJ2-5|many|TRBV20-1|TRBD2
CSARGGTSGQGTQYF
TGCAGTGCTAGAGGTGGGACTAGCGGCCAGGGGACCCAGTACTTC
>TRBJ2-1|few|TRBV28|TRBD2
CASTSGGPYNEQFF
TGTGCCAGCACAAGCGGGGGCCCCTACAATGAGCAGTTCTTC
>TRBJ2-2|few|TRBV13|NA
CASSMEGPDTGELFF
TGTGCCAGCAGCATGGAGGGGCCTGACACCGGGGAGCTGTTTTTT
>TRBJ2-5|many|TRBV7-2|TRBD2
CASSLTSGSSETQYF
TGTGCCAGCAGCTTAACTAGCGGGAGTAGCGAGACCCAGTACTTC
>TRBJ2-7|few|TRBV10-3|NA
CAINSSRVLGEPQYF
TGTGCCATCAATTCGAGCCGGGTCCTTGGGGAGCCCCAGTACTTC
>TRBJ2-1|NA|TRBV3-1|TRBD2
CDSSQVGTSGSNEQFF
TGTGACAGCAGCCAAGTAGGGACTAGCGGGAGCAATGAGCAGTTCTTC
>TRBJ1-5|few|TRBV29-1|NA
CSVVADSNQPQHF
TGCAGCGTAGTGGCAGATAGCAATCAGCCCCAGCATTTT
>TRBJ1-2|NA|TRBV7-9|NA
CASSAARGTSHNYGYTF
TGTGCCAGCAGCGCAGCTCGCGGGACATCACACAACTATGGCTACACCTTC
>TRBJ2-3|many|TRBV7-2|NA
CASSQDTQYF
TGTGCCAGCAGCCAGGACACGCAGTATTTT
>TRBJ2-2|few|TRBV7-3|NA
CASSLVSGPGELFF
TGTGCCAGCAGCTTAGTCTCAGGGCCCGGAGAGCTGTTTTTT
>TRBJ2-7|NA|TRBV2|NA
CASSETQELNEQYF
TGTGCCAGCAGTGAAACGCAGGAACTAAACGAGCAGTACTTC